The 10 T cell receptor beta chains presented below share a single source sample, sequenced in a study of T cell responses to AZD1222 COVID-19 vaccine. Only in-frame clones appear in the TCRdb table, and some are missing; sequencing was by immunoSEQ multiplex PCR. The sample holds some 130,000 clones, around 85% seen once. This specimen consisted of peripheral blood, obtained on day 0 of AZD1222 vaccination. These receptors all come from an adult in good health.

This clone was seen just once. V gene TRBV4-2 combines with J gene TRBJ1-2, with a weak D call TRBD1 (5 bases). V was cut by 0 bases and J by 3 bases, with 11 bases left in between. Germline V CDR1 and CDR2: LGHNA, YNFKEQ. This CDR3 contains 15 residues. The chain's CDR3 is CASSQDRGEYYGYTF. The CDR3 coding sequence is TGTGCCAGCAGCCAAGATCGGGGGGAATACTATGGCTACACCTTC.

The chain has TRBV12-5 and TRBJ2-2; D might be TRBD1 or TRBD2, each matching 5 bases. Germline values: CDR1 LGHNT, CDR2 FRNRAP. This CDR3 is 17 amino acids long. Trimming took off 4 bases at V and 2 bases at J, with 17 bases between the two ends. The CDR3 DNA reads as TGTGCTAGTGGTTCAACCTACCGGGACCCAAACACCGGGGAGCTGTTTTTT. It is translated as CASGSTYRDPNTGELFF.

V usage is TRBV5-4 and J usage is TRBJ2-7; possibly TRBD2 for D (7 bases). Germline CDR1 SGHNT, CDR2 YYREEE (reference sequence). V lost 4 bases and J 6 bases, leaving 17 bases between the germline ends. The CDR3 is made up of 14 amino acids. CDR3 protein: CASSPMGGGREQYF. CDR3 bases: TGTGCCAGCAGCCCCATGGGGGGGGGCCGCGAGCAGTACTTC. Based on the CDR3 plus reference TRBV5-4 and TRBJ2-7, the full variable domain is ETGVTQSPTHLIKTRGQQVTLRCSSQSGHNTVSWYQQALGQGPQFIFQYYREEENGRGNFPPRFSGLQFPNYSSELNVNALELDDSALYLCASSPMGGGREQYFGPGTRLTVT.

The table lists this clone with a count of one. The V call is TRBV28, the J call TRBJ2-1; tentatively, D is TRBD1 or TRBD2 (6 bases each). The CDR3 has 17 residues. Trimming stripped 4 bases from V and 7 bases from J, with 23 bases between. Germline values: CDR1 MDHEN, CDR2 SYDVKM. Written as DNA, the CDR3 is TGTGCCAGCAGTTCCCGAGGGGGGCCCGCGGTGTCGAATGAGCAGTTCTTC. It is translated as CASSSRGGPAVSNEQFF.

V usage is TRBV12-3 or TRBV12-4 and J usage is TRBJ2-7; the D is unclear. The CDR3 runs to 13 residues. The V gene lost 6 bases and the J gene lost 3 bases, with 12 bases spanning the gap. The CDR3 DNA is TGTGCCAGCAGAGAACATGATGACTACGAGCAGTACTTC. This encodes CASREHDDYEQYF.

V gene TRBV5-1 combines with J gene TRBJ2-5, with D unresolved. The germline V gene encodes CDR1 SGHRS and CDR2 YFSETQ. V shed 5 bases and J shed 1 base, with 9 bases lying between them. The CDR3 spans 13 residues. The CDR3 DNA reads TGCGCCAGCAGTACTGGGGTCCAAGAGACCCAGTACTTC. It codes for CASSTGVQETQYF.

This clone was recorded only once. V is TRBV29-1 and J is TRBJ1-2, with unresolved D. V lost 3 bases, J lost 2 bases, and 7 bases lay in between. CDR1 SQVTM and CDR2 ANQGSEA come from the germline V gene. This CDR3 has 12 residues. The CDR3 loop reads CSVEAENYGYTF. For the CDR3, the DNA is TGCAGCGTTGAGGCAGAGAACTATGGCTACACCTTC.

The gene calls are TRBV28 and TRBJ1-5; D is perhaps TRBD1 (5 bases). The germline V gene has CDR1 MDHEN and CDR2 SYDVKM. The ends were cut back, 7 bases at V and 9 bases at J, with 16 bases in the middle. The CDR3 runs 13 residues. The CDR3 spells CASKPGPVPPQHF. DNA for the CDR3: TGTGCCAGCAAACCGGGACCGGTTCCGCCCCAGCATTTT. Supplemented by reference TRBV28 and TRBJ1-5, the full variable domain reads DVKVTQSSRYLVKRTGEKVFLECVQDMDHENMFWYRQDPGLGLRLIYFSYDVKMKEKGDIPEGYSVSREKKERFSLILESASTNQTSMYLCASKPGPVPPQHFGDGTRLSIL.

The chain has TRBV20-1 and TRBJ1-5, with a weak D call TRBD1 (6 bases). In germline, CDR1 is DFQATT, CDR2 SNEGSKA (reference sequence). The CDR3 has 14 amino acids. V was shortened by 3 bases and J by 5 bases, with 14 bases between the two germline ends. This CDR3 reads CSASEGGPDQPQHF. In DNA form, the CDR3 reads TGCAGTGCTAGTGAGGGGGGACCCGATCAGCCCCAGCATTTT.

The chain's CDR3 is CAWRTVGTEHGYTF. Written as DNA, the CDR3 is TGTGCCTGGAGGACCGTCGGGACAGAGCATGGCTACACCTTC. The chain recombines TRBV30 with TRBJ1-2, with 7 bases that match TRBD1. The junction had 10 bases not matched to a gene; V was cut back by 3 bases and J by 6 bases. This CDR3 has 14 residues. The V gene's germline CDR1 is GTSNPN and CDR2 SVGIG (reference sequence).